This TCR beta chain was sequenced for a study of cytomegalovirus exposure and HLA in healthy donors. Study results and caveats: An analysis was carried out later, and it reportedly showed fewer N-insertions in an Asian-associated ancestry cluster than the approximately 710-donor mean. In a later analysis, compared with equally common non-associated chains, HLA-associated beta chains were more expanded.

The V segment lost 3 bases and the J segment 4 bases; nucleotides outside the gene matches: 5. This CDR3 is built from 15 residues. Germline assignment: CDR1 LGHNA and CDR2 YNFKEQ. About this clone itself: Antigen specificity is unknown.

PCR was performed using 60 Vbeta and 13 Jbeta primers. Some clones are missing from TCRdb's copy, which holds only in-frame ones; the method was immunoSEQ multiplex PCR. The profile covers 150,000 to 200,000 clones, with nearly 80% appearing a single time and around 5.9% taken by the ten largest. This receptor was obtained from a woman aged 25 to 39 in good health and CMV-seropositive. The sequencing input was PBMCs. The chain combines TRBV4-2 with TRBJ2-3, with 9 bases fitting TRBD2. As DNA, the CDR3 is TGTGCCAGCAGCCAGGGGACTAGCTTTGCAGATACGCAGTATTTT. Translating gives CASSQGTSFADTQYF.